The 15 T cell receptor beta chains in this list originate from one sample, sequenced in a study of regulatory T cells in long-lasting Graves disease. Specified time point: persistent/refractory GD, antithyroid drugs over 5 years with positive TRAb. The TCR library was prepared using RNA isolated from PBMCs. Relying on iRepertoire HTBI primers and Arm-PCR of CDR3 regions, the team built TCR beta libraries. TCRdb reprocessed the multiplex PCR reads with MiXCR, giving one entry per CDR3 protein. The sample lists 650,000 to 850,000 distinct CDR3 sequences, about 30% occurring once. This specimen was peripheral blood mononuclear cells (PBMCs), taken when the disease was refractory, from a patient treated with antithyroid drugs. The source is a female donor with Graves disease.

The CDR3 here is CASSPPNRDTNEKLFF. The DNA for the CDR3 is TGTGCCAGCAGTCCACCAAACAGGGATACTAATGAAAAACTGTTTTTT. The chain links TRBV6-2 or TRBV6-3 to TRBJ1-4; D possibly corresponds to TRBD1 (6 bases). The V end was cut by 5 bases, the J end by 2 bases, with 15 bases between. Germline CDR1 MNHEY, CDR2 SVGEGT. This CDR3 has 16 residues.

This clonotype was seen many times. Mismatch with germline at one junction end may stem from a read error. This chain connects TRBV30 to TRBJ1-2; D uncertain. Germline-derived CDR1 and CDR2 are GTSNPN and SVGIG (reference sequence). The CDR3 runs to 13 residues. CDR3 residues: CACTVGPNSGYTF. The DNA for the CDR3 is TGTGCCTGTACCGTTGGGCCTAACTCTGGCTACACCTTC. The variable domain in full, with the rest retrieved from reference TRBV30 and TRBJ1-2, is SQTIHQWPATLVQPVGSPLSLECTVEGTSNPNLYWYRQAAGRGLQLLFYSVGIGQISSEVPQNLSASRPQDRQFILSSKKLLLSDSGFYLCACTVGPNSGYTFGSGTRLTVV.

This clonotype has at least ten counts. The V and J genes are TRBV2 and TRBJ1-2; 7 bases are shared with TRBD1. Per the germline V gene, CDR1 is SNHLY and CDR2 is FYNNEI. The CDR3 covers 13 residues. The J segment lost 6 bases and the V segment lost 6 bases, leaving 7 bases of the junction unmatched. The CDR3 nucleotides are TGTGCCAGCAGAGACAGGGTAGTTGATGGCTACACCTTC. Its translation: CASRDRVVDGYTF.

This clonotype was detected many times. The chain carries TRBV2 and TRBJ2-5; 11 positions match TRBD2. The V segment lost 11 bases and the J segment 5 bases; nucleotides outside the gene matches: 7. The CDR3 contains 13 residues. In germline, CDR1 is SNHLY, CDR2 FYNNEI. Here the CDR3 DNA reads TGTGCCGGTAGCGGGAGGGGGGAGGAGACCCAGTACTTC. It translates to CAGSGRGEETQYF. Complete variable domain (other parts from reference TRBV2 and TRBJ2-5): EPEVTQTPSHQVTQMGQEVILRCVPISNHLYFYWYRQILGQKVEFLVSFYNNEISEKSEIFDDQFSVERPDGSNFTLKIRSTKLEDSAMYFCAGSGRGEETQYFGPGTRLLVL.

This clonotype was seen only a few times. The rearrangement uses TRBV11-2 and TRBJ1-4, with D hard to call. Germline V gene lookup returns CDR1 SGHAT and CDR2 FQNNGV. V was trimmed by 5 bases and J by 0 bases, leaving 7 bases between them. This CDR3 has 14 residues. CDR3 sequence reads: CASSPYSTNEKLFF. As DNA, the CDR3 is TGTGCCAGCAGCCCATACTCAACTAATGAAAAACTGTTTTTT.

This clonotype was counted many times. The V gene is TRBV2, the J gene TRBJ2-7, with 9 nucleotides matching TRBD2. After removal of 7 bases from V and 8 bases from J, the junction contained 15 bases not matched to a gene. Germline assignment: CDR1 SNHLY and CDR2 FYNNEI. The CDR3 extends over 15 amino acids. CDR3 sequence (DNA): TGTGCCAGCACCCTGCGGGAGGGCCTCACCGGAAAGCAGTACTTC. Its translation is CASTLREGLTGKQYF.

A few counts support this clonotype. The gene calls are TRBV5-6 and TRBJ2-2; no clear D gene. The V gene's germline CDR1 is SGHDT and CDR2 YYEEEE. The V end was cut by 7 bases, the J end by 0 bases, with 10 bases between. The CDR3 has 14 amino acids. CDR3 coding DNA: TGTGCCAGCTCAAGACTGACGAACACCGGGGAGCTGTTTTTT. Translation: CASSRLTNTGELFF.

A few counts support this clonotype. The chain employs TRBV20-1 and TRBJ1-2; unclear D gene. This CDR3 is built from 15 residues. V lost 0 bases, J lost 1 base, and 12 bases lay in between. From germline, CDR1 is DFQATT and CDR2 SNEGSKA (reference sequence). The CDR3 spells CSARDRAASNYGYTF. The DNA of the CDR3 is TGCAGTGCTAGAGATCGGGCAGCGAGTAACTATGGCTACACCTTC.

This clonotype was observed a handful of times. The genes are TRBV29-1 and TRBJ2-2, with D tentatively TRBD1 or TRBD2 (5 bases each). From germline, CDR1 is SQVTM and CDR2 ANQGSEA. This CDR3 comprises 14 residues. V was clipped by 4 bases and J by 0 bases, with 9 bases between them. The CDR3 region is CSVGMGPNTGELFF. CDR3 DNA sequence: TGCAGCGTTGGGATGGGACCGAACACCGGGGAGCTGTTTTTT.

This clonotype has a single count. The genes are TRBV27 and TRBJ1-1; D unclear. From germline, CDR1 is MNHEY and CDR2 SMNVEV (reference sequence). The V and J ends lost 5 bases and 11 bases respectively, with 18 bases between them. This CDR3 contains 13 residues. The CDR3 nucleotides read TGTGCCAGCAGTCCGGGCGACGGCAGGCGTGCTTTCTTT. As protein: CASSPGDGRRAFF.

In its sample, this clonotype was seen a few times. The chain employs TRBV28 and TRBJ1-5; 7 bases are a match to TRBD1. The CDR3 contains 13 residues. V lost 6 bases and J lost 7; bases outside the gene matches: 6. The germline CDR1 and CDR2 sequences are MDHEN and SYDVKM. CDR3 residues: CASRKTGNQPQHF. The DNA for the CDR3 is TGTGCCAGCAGAAAGACAGGGAACCAGCCCCAGCATTTT.

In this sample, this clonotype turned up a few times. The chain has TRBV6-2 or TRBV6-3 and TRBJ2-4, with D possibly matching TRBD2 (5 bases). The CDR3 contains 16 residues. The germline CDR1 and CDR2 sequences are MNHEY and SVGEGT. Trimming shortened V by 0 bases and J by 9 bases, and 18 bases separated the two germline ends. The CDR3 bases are TGTGCCAGCAGTTACTCGACTCCCGGGGAAGGAGGCATTCAGTACTTC. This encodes CASSYSTPGEGGIQYF.

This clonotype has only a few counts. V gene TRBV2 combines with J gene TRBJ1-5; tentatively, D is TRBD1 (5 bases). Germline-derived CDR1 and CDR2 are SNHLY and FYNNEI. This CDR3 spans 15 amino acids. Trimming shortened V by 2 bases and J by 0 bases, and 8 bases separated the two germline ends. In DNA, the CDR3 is TGTGCCAGCAGTGAAATGCAGGGTAGCAATCAGCCCCAGCATTTT. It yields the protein CASSEMQGSNQPQHF. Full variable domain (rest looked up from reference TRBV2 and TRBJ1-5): EPEVTQTPSHQVTQMGQEVILRCVPISNHLYFYWYRQILGQKVEFLVSFYNNEISEKSEIFDDQFSVERPDGSNFTLKIRSTKLEDSAMYFCASSEMQGSNQPQHFGDGTRLSIL.

The CDR3 loop is CSVEGTGGLLSEAFF. The CDR3 DNA reads TGCAGCGTTGAGGGGACAGGGGGCCTGTTGAGTGAAGCTTTCTTT. The chain carries TRBV29-1 and TRBJ1-1; 12 nucleotides match TRBD1. Germline V gives CDR1 SQVTM, CDR2 ANQGSEA. With 3 bases clipped from V and 7 bases from J, the junction kept 9 bases outside the gene matches. The length of the CDR3 is 15 residues. Using reference TRBV29-1 and TRBJ1-1 for the parts outside the CDR3, the full variable domain is SAVISQKPSRDICQRGTSLTIQCQVDSQVTMMFWYRQQPGQSLTLIATANQGSEATYESGFVIDKFPISRPNLTFSTLTVSNMSPEDSSIYLCSVEGTGGLLSEAFFGQGTRLTVV.

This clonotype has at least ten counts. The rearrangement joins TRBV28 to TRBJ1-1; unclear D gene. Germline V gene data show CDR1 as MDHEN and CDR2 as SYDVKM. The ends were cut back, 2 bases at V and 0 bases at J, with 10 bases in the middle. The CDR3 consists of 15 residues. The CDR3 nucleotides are TGTGCCAGCAGTTTACCAATTAACCTGAACACTGAAGCTTTCTTT. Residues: CASSLPINLNTEAFF.